This passage covers 27 T cell receptor beta chains from one sample sequenced in a study of response to subunit inactivated influenza vaccine. TCRdb passed the RT-PCR reads through MiXCR, listing each CDR3 protein once. In the table there are more than 600,000 distinct CDR3 sequences, approximately 17% of which are singletons. Material: PBMCs from blood, obtained more than 4 days after vaccination. Receptors were obtained from a man aged 45-65 years who received an inactivated influenza vaccine.

This clonotype was counted at least ten times. The chain combines TRBV10-3 with TRBJ2-1, with 7 positions matching TRBD1. With 11 bases clipped from V and 4 bases from J, the junction kept 8 bases outside the gene matches. CDR1 is ENHRY, CDR2 SYGVKD, per germline. The CDR3 has 13 amino acids. The CDR3 spells CALGDRGYNEQFF. The CDR3 DNA reads as TGTGCCCTCGGGGACAGAGGATACAATGAGCAGTTCTTC.

At least ten counts were recorded for this clonotype. CDR3 DNA sequence: TGCAGTGCTAGAGATCAACAGGGGGCGAGGACGCAGTATTTT. Its translation: CSARDQQGARTQYF. The chain has TRBV20-1 and TRBJ2-3; the match to TRBD1 covers 9 bases. Germline V CDR1 and CDR2: DFQATT, SNEGSKA (reference sequence). The CDR3 spans 14 residues. The ends lost 0 bases at V and 9 bases at J; junction bases unmatched: 7.

This clonotype was seen a few times. The rearrangement links TRBV6-5 to TRBJ2-4, with a possible D match to TRBD1 (5 bases). Deletions cut 0 bases from V and 0 bases from J, with 9 bases between. This CDR3 spans 16 amino acids. From germline, CDR1 is MNHEY and CDR2 SVGAGI. The CDR3 region is CASSYSRQGAKNIQYF. The CDR3, as DNA: TGTGCCAGCAGTTACTCGAGGCAGGGAGCCAAAAACATTCAGTACTTC.

There are many counts of this clonotype. CDR3 in amino acids: CSVGTSGRSHNEQFF. The CDR3 DNA is TGCAGCGTGGGGACTAGCGGGAGGAGCCACAATGAGCAGTTCTTC. The genes are TRBV29-1 and TRBJ2-1; 15 nucleotides agree with TRBD2. CDR3 length equals 15 residues. Germline V gives CDR1 SQVTM, CDR2 ANQGSEA. Trimming removed 6 bases from V and 5 bases from J; junction bases left unmatched: 5.

V gene TRBV4-3 combines with J gene TRBJ2-3; TRBD1 might be the D (5 bases). Trimming pared 0 bases from V and 5 bases from J, leaving 12 bases between. In germline, CDR1 is LGHNA, CDR2 YSLEER. This CDR3 is built from 15 residues. CDR3 protein: CASSQEGSRVDTQYF. The CDR3 DNA is TGCGCCAGCAGCCAAGAAGGCAGCAGGGTAGATACGCAGTATTTT.

This clonotype showed up many times. V is TRBV5-5 and J is TRBJ2-3; D remains unclear. The V end was cut by 0 bases, the J end by 1 base, with 9 bases between. This CDR3 spans 15 amino acids. Germline values: CDR1 SGHKS, CDR2 YYEKEE (reference sequence). The CDR3 loop reads CASSLAGVGTDTQYF. The CDR3 nucleotides are TGTGCCAGCAGCTTGGCTGGGGTTGGCACAGATACGCAGTATTTT.

The gene calls are TRBV20-1 and TRBJ1-2; 9 bases are a match to TRBD1. Germline loops: CDR1 DFQATT, CDR2 SNEGSKA (reference sequence). J was trimmed by 8 bases and V by 4 bases; bases with no gene match: 8. This CDR3 region has 13 residues. CDR3 sequence reads: CSATKDRGGGYTF. In DNA form, the CDR3 reads TGCAGTGCTACAAAGGACAGGGGTGGGGGCTACACCTTC.

The V call is TRBV20-1, the J call TRBJ2-2; 8 positions match TRBD2. CDR1 is DFQATT and CDR2 is SNEGSKA in the germline V gene (reference sequence). V was clipped by 3 bases and J by 5 bases; unmatched bases: 5. The CDR3 totals 14 residues. For the CDR3, the DNA is TGCAGTGCTAGCGGGGGGGCAAGTACCGGGGAGCTGTTTTTT. Amino acids: CSASGGASTGELFF.

The V call is TRBV12-3 or TRBV12-4, the J call TRBJ1-1, with a weak D call TRBD1 (6 bases). Trimming shortened V by 4 bases and J by 2 bases, and 14 bases separated the two germline ends. This CDR3 comprises 15 residues. The CDR3 DNA reads TGTGCCAGCAGTTCCCAAGACAGGCGAAACACTGAAGCTTTCTTT. It is translated as CASSSQDRRNTEAFF.

Points on this clonotype: A much larger clone differs by one base, so this may be a read error. The rearrangement uses TRBV5-1 and TRBJ2-1; D not resolved. CDR1 is SGHRS and CDR2 is YFSETQ in the germline V gene. The CDR3 has 15 amino acids. Trimming took 4 bases from V and 4 from J, leaving 15 bases between them. Here the CDR3 reads CASSQGIDRYNEQFF. CDR3 sequence (DNA): TGCGCCAGCAGCCAAGGGATAGACCGATACAATGAGCAGTTCTTC.

The chain combines TRBV4-2 with TRBJ2-1, with TRBD2 identical over 7 bases. This CDR3 has 16 amino acids. Per the germline V gene, CDR1 is LGHNA and CDR2 is YNFKEQ. Germline trimming cut 0 bases from V and 2 bases from J; bases unmatched to any gene: 4. In nucleotides, the CDR3 is TGTGCCAGCAGCCAAGATCAAGCGGGGACCTACAATGAGCAGTTCTTC. Encoded protein: CASSQDQAGTYNEQFF.

The rearrangement uses TRBV4-2 and TRBJ2-3, with 11 bases fitting TRBD2. Germline V CDR1 and CDR2: LGHNA, YNFKEQ. Trimming at V came to 0 bases and at J to 5 bases, leaving 7 bases not matched to a gene. This CDR3 is built from 17 residues. The CDR3 DNA follows: TGTGCCAGCAGCCAAGATCCCCTAGCGGGAGGCGGAGATACGCAGTATTTT. Encoded protein: CASSQDPLAGGGDTQYF.

This CDR3 reads CASSLISFGYTF. Here the CDR3 DNA reads TGTGCCAGCAGCTTAATTTCTTTTGGCTACACCTTC. The gene calls are TRBV7-9 and TRBJ1-2; D ambiguous. V lost 2 bases to trimming and J lost 7 bases, with 8 bases between them. Germline V lookup: CDR1 SEHNR, CDR2 FQNEAQ (reference sequence). The CDR3 is 12 amino acids.

This clonotype was observed a handful of times. Just one base apart from a much larger clone, this may be a read error. The chain couples TRBV6-2 or TRBV6-3 to TRBJ1-1; no reliable D call. The germline V gene has CDR1 MNHEY and CDR2 SVGEGT. This CDR3 comprises 13 residues. V lost 2 bases to trimming and J lost 3 bases, with 7 bases between them. CDR3 protein: CASSYGEDTEAFF. CDR3 nucleotides: TGTGCCAGCAGTTACGGGGAGGACACTGAAGCTTTCTTT.

There are a few counts of this clonotype. The junction shows a germline mismatch at one end, possibly a read error. This sequence joins TRBV6-5 and TRBJ1-6, with no clear D. CDR3 length: 15 residues. Germline CDR1 MNHEY, CDR2 SVGAGI. The chain's CDR3 is CASSSLGGTGSALHF. The CDR3 DNA reads as TGTGCCAGCAGTTCCTTAGGCGGCACGGGTTCAGCCCTCCACTTT.

There are a few counts of this clonotype. The V gene is TRBV20-1, the J gene TRBJ2-7; 12 bases agree with TRBD2. Germline loops: CDR1 DFQATT, CDR2 SNEGSKA (reference sequence). With V trimmed by 2 bases and J by 2 bases, 7 bases remained unmatched. This CDR3 region has 16 residues. Here the CDR3 DNA reads TGCAGTGCTAGAATCGCTAGCGGGAGGGACGCCTACGAGCAGTACTTC. This encodes CSARIASGRDAYEQYF.

This clonotype occurred many times. The chain has TRBV20-1 and TRBJ2-7; D is unresolved. CDR1 and CDR2 (germline): DFQATT, SNEGSKA (reference sequence). The CDR3 runs 14 residues. V lost 1 base to trimming and J lost 3 bases, with 13 bases between them. The CDR3 DNA reads TGCAGTGCTAGAGCACCCACTACTCTCTACGAGCAGTACTTC. Amino acids: CSARAPTTLYEQYF.

The CDR3 DNA reads as TGTGCCAGCAGTCCGAAAACCTCTAAAAATGAGCAGTTCTTC. This encodes CASSPKTSKNEQFF. The chain employs TRBV6-2 or TRBV6-3 and TRBJ2-1; D is unclear. Germline V CDR1 and CDR2: MNHEY, SVGEGT. Trimming left V 5 bases short and J 7 bases short, with 15 bases between. This CDR3 is built from 14 residues.

The chain uses TRBV27 and TRBJ1-1; 7 nucleotides agree with TRBD1. This CDR3 has 14 residues. Germline values: CDR1 MNHEY, CDR2 SMNVEV (reference sequence). The V gene end was trimmed by 5 bases and the J gene end by 1 base; junction bases not matched to a gene: 4. Written as DNA, the CDR3 is TGTGCCAGCAGTCCGTGGACAGGGAACACTGAAGCTTTCTTT. It is translated as CASSPWTGNTEAFF.

The CDR3 DNA reads as TGTGCCAGCAGCTACGGGACAGGGCGGCTCGAGACCCAGTACTTC. Its protein is CASSYGTGRLETQYF. The chain employs TRBV6-5 and TRBJ2-5; 9 bases match TRBD1. With 6 bases clipped from V and 5 bases from J, the junction kept 10 bases outside the gene matches. The germline V gene has CDR1 MNHEY and CDR2 SVGAGI. CDR3 length: 15 residues.

This clonotype showed up just a few times. This rearrangement joins TRBV12-3 or TRBV12-4 to TRBJ2-2; D is uncertain. The CDR3 sequence is 14 residues long. V was pared by 2 bases and J by 7 bases, with 11 bases between. The CDR3 coding sequence is TGTGCCAGCAGTTTACACCCGAGTGACGGGGAGCTGTTTTTT. Translated: CASSLHPSDGELFF.

V usage is TRBV20-1 and J usage is TRBJ2-5; TRBD2 matches at 11 bases. The V gene end was trimmed by 0 bases and the J gene end by 4 bases; junction bases not matched to a gene: 1. There are 14 residues in the CDR3. The germline V gene encodes CDR1 DFQATT and CDR2 SNEGSKA (reference sequence). CDR3 coding DNA: TGCAGTGCTAGAGACCTAGCGGGAGGAGAGACCCAGTACTTC. It encodes CSARDLAGGETQYF.

This clonotype has just a few counts. The genes are TRBV28 and TRBJ2-1; D call uncertain. The CDR3 is made up of 14 amino acids. Germline V CDR1 and CDR2: MDHEN, SYDVKM. V was pared by 6 bases and J by 2 bases, with 11 bases between. The CDR3 DNA reads TGTGCCAGCAGCTTAGACACGACCTACAATGAGCAGTTCTTC. It codes for CASSLDTTYNEQFF.

The V call is TRBV4-3, the J call TRBJ2-7; 7 bases align to TRBD2. V gave up 0 bases and J gave up 3 bases; unmatched junction bases: 5. The CDR3 has 15 amino acids. Germline V gives CDR1 LGHNA, CDR2 YSLEER. CDR3 nucleotide sequence: TGCGCCAGCAGCCAAGATTCTAGCGGATACTACGAGCAGTACTTC. Protein: CASSQDSSGYYEQYF.

The V call is TRBV20-1, the J call TRBJ1-1; no clear D gene. V was clipped by 2 bases and J by 2 bases, with 9 bases between them. Germline CDR1 is DFQATT and CDR2 is SNEGSKA (reference sequence). This CDR3 has 13 amino acids. CDR3 sequence (DNA): TGCAGTGCTAGATCTCGGGTCAACACTGAAGCTTTCTTT. Its translation is CSARSRVNTEAFF.

This chain connects TRBV6-1 to TRBJ2-7, with a weak D call TRBD2 (6 bases). Germline CDR1 is MNHNS and CDR2 is SASEGT. This CDR3 comprises 13 residues. V lost 7 bases and J lost 1, with 11 bases in between. CDR3 in DNA: TGTGCCAGCACCAAGGGACTTTCCTACGAGCAGTACTTC. This translates into CASTKGLSYEQYF.

This clonotype was seen more than once but under ten times. The chain is built from TRBV28 and TRBJ2-7; TRBD1 is a possible D gene (5 bases). This CDR3 region has 12 residues. Germline CDR1 reads MDHEN; CDR2 reads SYDVKM. V was trimmed by 6 bases and J by 4 bases, leaving 10 bases between them. The CDR3 is CASRDTGYEQYF. DNA of the CDR3: TGTGCCAGCAGGGATACAGGATACGAGCAGTACTTC.